This TCR beta chain was profiled in a study of blood T cell repertoires in COVID-19 (dated by TCRdb to 2018 to 2021). Some background on the complete study: The collaborator samples originated in the United States, Italy and Spain and spanned the acute and convalescent phases of COVID-19. The repertoires were released in a freely available public database intended as a resource for research on the immune response to SARS-CoV-2. The material from the prospective study consisted of cDNA or gDNA derived from T cells, B-cell-depleted T cells, or PBMCs. Where available, HLA class I and class II types were taken from metadata supplied by the sample provider and were not determined by assay-based typing. Subjects who had been exposed to COVID-19, were actively infected with it, or had recovered from it provided the deeply sampled blood TCRbeta repertoires that made up the dataset. Sample metadata almost always included a de-identified subject ID, COVID-19 status, age in years and sex. Samples were obtained from the ongoing ImmuneRACE study (first 160 participants) and from over 1,000 subjects provided by 6 global collaborators.

TCRbeta CDR3 regions were amplified from genomic DNA by means of the immunoSEQ Assay, a bias-controlled multiplex PCR. The published analysis was carried out like this. The number of nucleated cells in each sample was estimated from the amplification of reference gene primers within the assay. To quantify the absolute abundance of each unique TCRbeta CDR3 rearrangement, sequence reads were collapsed and filtered. Productive Simpson clonality was computed per sample as the square root of Simpson's diversity index over productive rearrangements. The source is immuneACCESS, and TCRdb retained only in-frame sequences with V and J called. Part of the clones is not carried over; for the studies checked, unresolved V genes explain less than half of this, and the remainder is unexplained. V, J and clone size were drawn from that table, and D and trimming were deduced from the DNA. In all, the sample holds under 100,000 clones, and 80% to 90% of those were seen once. The leading ten clones occupy around 1.1% of the sample.

Whole blood was collected in K2EDTA tubes by collaborating institutions according to the institutions' own protocols. For TCRbeta analysis, collaborators shipped samples as frozen whole blood, isolated PBMCs, or DNA extracted from either of those sample types. As to this clone: There is no known antigen for this receptor. No quality values exist for individual bases; no much larger clone is one base distant.

Paper-wide results and their limitations: The amount of clinical and demographic metadata varied by source and participant and was provided uncurated.

V gives up 2 bases and J gives up 5 bases, and the segment between their germline ends measures 11 bases. The CDR3 has 14 amino acids, counting the end cysteine and phenylalanine. CDR3 DNA is the only sequence kept; it has 42 bases, read in frame from the first base. CDR1 MNHEY and CDR2 SMNVEV are derived from the germline V gene (reference sequence). The V and J segments used are TRBV27 and TRBJ2-3; the D segment could be TRBD2, given 7 matching bases. The sequence was collected from a human donor in a cohort sampled during active COVID-19. The sequenced sample consisted of peripheral blood. The CDR3 corresponds to CASSLREGEDTQYF. The nucleotides are TGTGCCAGCAGTTTAAGGGAGGGGGAAGATACGCAGTATTTT.